This T cell receptor beta chain was retrieved from a study of blood T cells in healthy people across ages. Primed by a sample-barcoded 5' primer and a J-beta primer mix, a second PCR proceeded for roughly 7 to 11 cycles. One entry per CDR3 protein, called by TCRdb with MiXCR from the 5' RACE reads. The repertoire holds about 290,000 distinct CDR3 sequences, about 25% seen once, with roughly 30% in the top ten. Per sample, at least 5 micrograms of total RNA were extracted. V was clipped by 5 bases and J by 0 bases, with 13 bases between them. Germline CDR1 and CDR2: MNHEY and SMNVEV (reference sequence). CDR3 size: 16 residues.

Input material: blood. The sequence came from a woman in her seventies in good health. The chain combines TRBV27 with TRBJ1-4; D is possibly TRBD1 (6 bases). CDR3 DNA: TGTGCCAGCAGTCTCGGGGAGGGGGCAACTAATGAAAAACTGTTTTTT. Protein sequence: CASSLGEGATNEKLFF.